This is a list of T cell receptor beta chains from one sample in a study of long-term antiretroviral therapy in people with HIV. Sequenced by immunoSEQ multiplex PCR; TCRdb stores in-frame clones only, minus some. The table shows over 40,000 clones, with about 95% occurring only once. Sequencing was performed on unsorted PBMCs, taken 9.2 years after starting antiretroviral therapy. The receptors derive from a man aged 30 to 45 with HIV. Both conserved end residues are trimmed from each CDR3. Fields, in order: D gene, J gene, V gene, CDR3 protein. The D gene is left open where the match is weak.

TRBD1,TRBJ1-4,TRBV5-6,ASSSPGQGATWTNEKLF
TRBD2,TRBJ2-5,TRBV6-4,ASSYIAGGQETQY
TRBD1,TRBJ2-3,TRBV12-5,ASGRDSNTDTQY
TRBD1,TRBJ1-1,TRBV5-1,ASSLTGGPNTEAF
-,TRBJ2-6,TRBV15,ATSSSIVSGANVLT
-,TRBJ1-1,TRBV9,ASSIDSFNTEAF
-,TRBJ1-6,TRBV5-6,ASSFYPNSPLH
TRBD1,TRBJ2-2,TRBV14,ASSWTGGGTGELF
-,TRBJ2-1,TRBV30,AWSADRVSKGQF
TRBD1,TRBJ1-6,TRBV19,ASRLRTGRDNSPLH
-,TRBJ1-5,TRBV10-3,AISEGDSQPQH
-,TRBJ1-1,TRBV27,ASSHPPGPVGTEAF
-,TRBJ2-3,TRBV30,AWSANPDTQY
TRBD2,TRBJ2-3,TRBV6-1,ASRGLGGGTDTQY
-,TRBJ1-5,TRBV7-6,ASSSRGRDQPQH
-,TRBJ1-6,TRBV10-2,ASSEDSSYNSPLH
-,TRBJ2-7,TRBV7-9,ASSLVGSDYEQY
TRBD1,TRBJ1-2,TRBV6-1,ASRPSGTGDGYT
TRBD1,TRBJ2-1,TRBV5-1,ASSPGTGGLNEQF
-,TRBJ1-1,TRBV6-4,ASSYTEDTEAF
-,TRBJ1-2,TRBV7-9,ASSFNLRGLAYGYT
TRBD2,TRBJ2-1,TRBV10-2,ASSPAWGLGGGNEQF
-,TRBJ1-2,TRBV28,ASIERPNYGYT
TRBD2,TRBJ2-2,TRBV4-2,ASSQDMWPSGGTGELF
-,TRBJ1-2,TRBV7-9,ASSLKAGGTNYGYT
-,TRBJ2-3,TRBV5-1,ASSLSEVPTDTQY
-,TRBJ2-6,TRBV6-6,ASSPGGANVLT
TRBD1,TRBJ1-5,TRBV9,ASSVEGQADQPQH
-,TRBJ2-1,TRBV28,ASKGGGGSYNEQF
-,TRBJ2-6,TRBV7-8,ASSLEARGGLVRANVLT
TRBD1,TRBJ1-6,TRBV2,AHRGSYNSPLH
-,TRBJ1-1,TRBV9,ASSAGLLNTEAF
-,TRBJ1-1,TRBV19,ASSIALGGATEAF
TRBD2,TRBJ2-1,TRBV19,ASTRTRMRGGSEQF
TRBD2,TRBJ2-3,TRBV7-2,ASTLALTSGGATDTQY
-,TRBJ2-5,TRBV6-6,ASRIVGVSETQY
-,TRBJ2-5,TRBV5-1,ASTDSGETQY
-,TRBJ2-5,TRBV5-1,ASSFRETQY
TRBD1,TRBJ1-2,TRBV30,AWSQQTGVDGYT
TRBD2,TRBJ2-2,TRBV5-1,ASSASGVANTGELF
-,TRBJ2-6,TRBV9,ASSVGVGANVLT
TRBD1,TRBJ2-1,TRBV19,ASSATGGYNEQF
TRBD2,TRBJ2-1,TRBV2,ASSGTLAGEHNEQF
TRBD2,TRBJ2-7,TRBV2,ASSRLAGSPYEQY
-,TRBJ1-5,TRBV19,ASMRESNQPQH
-,TRBJ2-2,TRBV11-2,ASSLADGAGELF
-,TRBJ1-1,TRBV5-4,ASSTREINTEAF
TRBD1,TRBJ1-2,TRBV28,ASRRQGADGYT
-,TRBJ1-5,TRBV21-1,ASSLGRGEHVGNQPQH
-,TRBJ1-1,TRBV29-1,SARDGWAMNTEAF
TRBD1,TRBJ1-6,TRBV9,ASSSGGQSNSPLH
-,TRBJ2-2,TRBV30,AWSPSLDTGELF